This is a list of T cell receptor beta chains from one sample in a study of cytomegalovirus exposure and HLA in healthy donors. Assay: immunoSEQ multiplex PCR; the TCRdb copy retains only in-frame clones and omits some. The table has about 100,000 clones, 65% to 90% seen once. Sequencing input: PBMCs. These receptor sequences come from a woman aged 70-85 years in good health and CMV-seropositive. Both conserved end residues are part of each CDR3. The D gene is left open where the match is weak. For some rows the clone size is stated as once, few or many, or as a class when expanded; others skip it.

>TRBJ1-1|NA|TRBV18|NA
TGTGCCACTAACGGGGTCCCTAACACTGAAGCTTTCTTT
CATNGVPNTEAFF
>TRBJ1-3|NA|TRBV6-5|NA
TGTGCCAGCAGTTACTCACCAGGGCCTGGAAACACCATATATTTT
CASSYSPGPGNTIYF
>TRBJ2-1|TRBD1|TRBV5-1|NA
TGCGCCAGTAGCTTGATCCCGGGACAGGGGGACAATGAGCAGTTCTTC
CASSLIPGQGDNEQFF
>TRBJ2-3|NA|TRBV5-1|NA
TGCGCCAGCAGCCCAGGGGACACCACAGATACGCAGTATTTT
CASSPGDTTDTQYF
>TRBJ1-4|TRBD1|TRBV6-6|few
TGTGCCAGCAGTTGGGACAGGGCTACTAATGAAAAACTGTTTTTT
CASSWDRATNEKLFF
>TRBJ2-7|TRBD2|TRBV7-8|NA
TGTGCCAGTAGCTCATGGGAGGGCGGGAGCGGTTCTGACGAGCAGTACTTC
CASSSWEGGSGSDEQYF
>TRBJ2-1|TRBD2|TRBV30|NA
TGTGCCTGGATCCCTAGCGGTTGGGGGAATGAGCAGTTCTTC
CAWIPSGWGNEQFF
>TRBJ1-5|NA|TRBV6-6|NA
TGTGCCAGCAGTTCATTAGGCAATCAGCCCCAGCATTTT
CASSSLGNQPQHF
>TRBJ1-5|TRBD1|TRBV28|NA
TGTGCCAGCAGTTCCCTGACAGGGCTTCAGCCCCAGCATTTT
CASSSLTGLQPQHF
>TRBJ1-1|NA|TRBV28|NA
TGTGCCAGCCCCCCGGGGGGGCGAGCTTTCTTT
CASPPGGRAFF
>TRBJ1-1|TRBD1|TRBV27|NA
TGTGCCAGCAAAGATTTACCGGGACAGGGTAAGAACACTGAAGCTTTCTTT
CASKDLPGQGKNTEAFF